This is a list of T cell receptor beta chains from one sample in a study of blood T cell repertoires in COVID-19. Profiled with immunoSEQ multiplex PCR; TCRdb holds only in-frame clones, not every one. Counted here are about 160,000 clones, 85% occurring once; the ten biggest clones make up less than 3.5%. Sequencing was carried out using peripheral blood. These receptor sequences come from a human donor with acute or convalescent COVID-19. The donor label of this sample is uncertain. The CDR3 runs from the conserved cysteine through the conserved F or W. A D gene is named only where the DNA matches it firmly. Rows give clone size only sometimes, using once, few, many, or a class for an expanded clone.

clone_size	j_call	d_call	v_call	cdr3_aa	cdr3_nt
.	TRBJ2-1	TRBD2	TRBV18	CASSGGGNNEQFF	TGTGCCAGCTCAGGCGGGGGGAACAATGAGCAGTTCTTC
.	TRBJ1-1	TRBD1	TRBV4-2	CASSQDGQGTNTEAFF	TGTGCCAGCAGCCAAGACGGACAGGGGACGAACACTGAAGCTTTCTTT
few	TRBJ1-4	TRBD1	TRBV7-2	CASSLDAGGVNEKLFF	TGTGCCAGCAGCTTAGACGCAGGGGGCGTCAATGAAAAACTGTTTTTT
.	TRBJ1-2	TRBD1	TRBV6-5	CASKPTGVNGYTF	TGTGCCAGCAAACCGACAGGGGTGAATGGCTACACCTTC
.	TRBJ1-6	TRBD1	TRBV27	CASSPQQGYNSPLHF	TGTGCCAGCAGTCCCCAACAGGGGTATAATTCACCCCTCCACTTT
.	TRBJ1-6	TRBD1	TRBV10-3	CAISPATTGYNSPLHF	TGTGCCATCAGTCCAGCCACGACAGGGTATAATTCACCCCTCCACTTT
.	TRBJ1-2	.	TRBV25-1	CASRDGGPGYTF	TGTGCCAGCAGGGACGGGGGGCCCGGCTACACCTTC
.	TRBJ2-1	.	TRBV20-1	CSASQGGDYNEQFF	TGCAGTGCTAGTCAGGGGGGTGACTACAATGAGCAGTTCTTC
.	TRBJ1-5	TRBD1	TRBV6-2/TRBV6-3	CASSTDRTFDSNQPQHF	TGTGCCAGCAGTACGGACAGGACCTTCGATAGCAATCAGCCCCAGCATTTT
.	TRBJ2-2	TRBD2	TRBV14	CASRSGGANTGELFF	TGTGCCAGCAGGAGCGGGGGGGCGAACACCGGGGAGCTGTTTTTT
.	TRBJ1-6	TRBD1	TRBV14	CASRPDRANSPLHF	TGTGCCAGCAGACCGGACAGGGCAAATTCACCCCTCCACTTT
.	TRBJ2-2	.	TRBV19	CASCPGSLLPGELFF	TGTGCCAGTTGCCCCGGGTCCCTCCTCCCCGGGGAGCTGTTTTTT
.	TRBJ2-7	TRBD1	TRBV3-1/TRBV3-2	CASSLGQGGVEQYF	TGTGCCAGCAGCCTGGGACAGGGGGGGGTCGAGCAGTACTTC
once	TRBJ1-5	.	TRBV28	CASSLGGSNQPQHF	TGTGCCAGCAGTTTAGGAGGGAGCAATCAGCCCCAGCATTTT
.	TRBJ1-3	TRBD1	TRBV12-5	CASGSDRQGQVGNTIYF	TGTGCTAGTGGTTCGGATCGCCAGGGACAGGTTGGAAACACCATATATTTT
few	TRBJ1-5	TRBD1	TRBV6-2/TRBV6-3	CASSLRDSIQPQHF	TGTGCCAGCAGTCTCCGGGACAGCATTCAGCCCCAGCATTTT
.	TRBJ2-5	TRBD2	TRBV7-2	CASRRLAGVQETQYF	TGTGCCAGCAGAAGACTAGCGGGGGTCCAAGAGACCCAGTACTTC
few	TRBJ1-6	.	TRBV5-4	CASSAQGDSPLHF	TGTGCCAGCAGCGCCCAGGGTGATTCACCCCTCCACTTT
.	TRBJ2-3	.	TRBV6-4	CASSPGGRDTDTQYF	TGTGCCAGCAGTCCCGGAGGGAGAGACACAGATACGCAGTATTTT
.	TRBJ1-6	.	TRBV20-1	CSASSRGSPLHF	TGCAGTGCTAGTTCCCGGGGTTCACCCCTCCACTTT
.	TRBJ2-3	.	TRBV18	CASSPKPPGGTDTQYF	TGTGCCAGCTCACCCAAGCCTCCAGGGGGCACAGATACGCAGTATTTT
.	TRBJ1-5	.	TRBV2	CASSDGGIPNQPQHF	TGTGCCAGCAGTGATGGGGGGATTCCCAATCAGCCCCAGCATTTT
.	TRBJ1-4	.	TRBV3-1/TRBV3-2	CASSQSQAGEKLFF	TGTGCCAGCAGCCAATCTCAAGCGGGGGAAAAACTGTTTTTT
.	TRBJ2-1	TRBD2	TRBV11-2	CASSLEASGGRGQFF	TGTGCCAGCAGCTTAGAAGCTAGCGGGGGACGAGGGCAGTTCTTC
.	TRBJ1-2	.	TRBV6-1	CASSEHPRQPNYGYTF	TGTGCCAGCAGTGAGCATCCCCGACAGCCTAACTATGGCTACACCTTC
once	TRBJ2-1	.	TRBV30	CAWSVRHRLYNEQFF	TGTGCCTGGAGTGTACGACATCGCCTCTACAATGAGCAGTTCTTC
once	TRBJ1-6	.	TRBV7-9	CASTTGSYNSPLHF	TGTGCCAGTACGACAGGCTCCTATAATTCACCCCTCCACTTT
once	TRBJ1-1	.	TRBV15	CATSEGVWDTEAFF	TGTGCCACCAGCGAGGGAGTATGGGACACTGAAGCTTTCTTT
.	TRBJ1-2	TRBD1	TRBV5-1	CASSLEGGNNYYGYTF	TGCGCCAGCAGCTTAGAAGGGGGCAATAACTACTATGGCTACACCTTC